Listed below are T cell receptor beta chains from one sample, sequenced in a study of T cell responses to AZD1222 COVID-19 vaccine. Assay: immunoSEQ multiplex PCR; the TCRdb copy retains only in-frame clones and omits some. The sample has about 260,000 clones, over 85% seen once. The sample in question was peripheral blood, obtained on day 0 of AZD1222 vaccination. These receptors came from an adult in good health. The CDR3 runs from the conserved cysteine through the conserved F or W. Fields, in order: clone size, V gene, J gene, CDR3 protein. Only part of the rows carry a size: once, few, many, or a class if the clone is expanded.

abundance: -
v_gene: TRBV14
j_gene: TRBJ2-7
CDR3aa: CASSQGDRVFAYEQYF

abundance: -
v_gene: TRBV2
j_gene: TRBJ2-1
CDR3aa: CASSGPLSSYNEQFF

abundance: -
v_gene: TRBV5-6
j_gene: TRBJ1-2
CDR3aa: CASSSSGTENYGYTF

abundance: -
v_gene: TRBV7-2
j_gene: TRBJ2-1
CDR3aa: CASSLYPSGRQEQFF

abundance: once
v_gene: TRBV2
j_gene: TRBJ1-5
CDR3aa: CASSEAGRSVVKPQHF

abundance: -
v_gene: TRBV13
j_gene: TRBJ2-7
CDR3aa: CASSSPLAGVTGTYEQYF

abundance: -
v_gene: TRBV19
j_gene: TRBJ1-4
CDR3aa: CASSGQGPNEKLFF

abundance: -
v_gene: TRBV9
j_gene: TRBJ2-1
CDR3aa: CASSATRQYNEQFF

abundance: -
v_gene: TRBV6-8
j_gene: TRBJ2-3
CDR3aa: CASSSSSAGPTDTQYF

abundance: -
v_gene: TRBV3-1/TRBV3-2
j_gene: TRBJ1-2
CDR3aa: CASSQESRGGGYTF

abundance: -
v_gene: TRBV7-2
j_gene: TRBJ1-2
CDR3aa: CASSLAATGGYGYTF

abundance: -
v_gene: TRBV6-2/TRBV6-3
j_gene: TRBJ2-7
CDR3aa: CASSPTVRTSGNEQYF

abundance: once
v_gene: TRBV7-6
j_gene: TRBJ1-6
CDR3aa: CASSLAGTENSPLHF

abundance: -
v_gene: TRBV19
j_gene: TRBJ1-5
CDR3aa: CASKKFRLSNQPQHF

abundance: -
v_gene: TRBV7-3
j_gene: TRBJ2-2
CDR3aa: CASSTTQAGGAGELFF

abundance: once
v_gene: TRBV7-9
j_gene: TRBJ2-5
CDR3aa: CASSPDRGRETQYF

abundance: -
v_gene: TRBV15
j_gene: TRBJ1-5
CDR3aa: CATSRGSGQPQHF

abundance: -
v_gene: TRBV4-1
j_gene: TRBJ1-1
CDR3aa: CASSQEWTGAKGTEAFF

abundance: once
v_gene: TRBV28
j_gene: TRBJ2-3
CDR3aa: CASKSGFTQYF

abundance: -
v_gene: TRBV5-1
j_gene: TRBJ2-1
CDR3aa: CASSLVADEQFF

abundance: -
v_gene: TRBV6-1
j_gene: TRBJ1-5
CDR3aa: CASSEQGALRSNQPQHF

abundance: -
v_gene: TRBV19
j_gene: TRBJ2-3
CDR3aa: CASTSGNIVDTQYF

abundance: -
v_gene: TRBV19
j_gene: TRBJ1-2
CDR3aa: CASSGGLRYGYTF

abundance: -
v_gene: TRBV12-3/TRBV12-4
j_gene: TRBJ1-2
CDR3aa: CASNSHYGYTF

abundance: -
v_gene: TRBV28
j_gene: TRBJ1-1
CDR3aa: CASSLKGAGTEAFF

abundance: once
v_gene: TRBV21-1
j_gene: TRBJ1-1
CDR3aa: CASSKGVGNTEAFF

abundance: -
v_gene: TRBV5-1
j_gene: TRBJ2-7
CDR3aa: CASSPRLAGPYEQYF

abundance: -
v_gene: TRBV2
j_gene: TRBJ2-5
CDR3aa: CASSPRDSQETQYF

abundance: few
v_gene: TRBV29-1
j_gene: TRBJ1-2
CDR3aa: CSVWGTGSYGYTF

abundance: -
v_gene: TRBV21-1
j_gene: TRBJ2-7
CDR3aa: CASSKDEGWYEQYF

abundance: -
v_gene: TRBV5-1
j_gene: TRBJ2-7
CDR3aa: CASSPGPDRGYEQYF

abundance: -
v_gene: TRBV18
j_gene: TRBJ1-1
CDR3aa: CASSPDRGRWNTEAFF

abundance: -
v_gene: TRBV6-5
j_gene: TRBJ2-7
CDR3aa: CASRARDRRFEQYF

abundance: -
v_gene: TRBV7-9
j_gene: TRBJ1-6
CDR3aa: CASSLGRRESPLHF

abundance: -
v_gene: TRBV30
j_gene: TRBJ2-1
CDR3aa: CAWSGLAGVNEQFF

abundance: -
v_gene: TRBV4-1
j_gene: TRBJ2-7
CDR3aa: CASSQERGAIEQYF

abundance: -
v_gene: TRBV5-1
j_gene: TRBJ2-2
CDR3aa: CASRDPTGELFF